This T cell receptor beta chain stems from a study of T-cell memory formation after mild COVID-19. Points from the study as a whole: Prior to infection, memory already included some responding clones, suggesting cross-reactive memory joined.

This clonotype came up a few times. Its antigen is undetermined. MiXCR was run by TCRdb on the 5' RACE reads, yielding one entry per CDR3 protein. The data hold 470,000 or so distinct CDR3 sequences, with 20% to 25% observed a single time. This CDR3 has 16 amino acids. J lost 6 bases, V lost 4 bases, and 6 bases had no gene match. In germline, CDR1 is MGHRA, CDR2 YSYEKL. The clonotype originates from an adult woman who had mild COVID-19 (a few samples of this study predate the infection). Cell type and time point are not known. The specimen was PBMCs or a T cell subset sorted from them (not recorded which). V is TRBV4-1 and J is TRBJ2-1, with 13 bases matching TRBD2. DNA for the CDR3: TGCGCCAGCAGCCCACGCACTAGCGGGGGGGGCAATGAGCAGTTCTTC. Its protein product is CASSPRTSGGGNEQFF.